This T cell receptor beta chain was identified in a study of blood T cell repertoires in COVID-19. The germline CDR1 and CDR2 sequences are MNHEY and SMNVEV (reference sequence). V lost 4 bases to trimming and J lost 5 bases, with 20 bases between them. The CDR3 spans 16 residues. TCRdb's copy holds only in-frame clones and misses some; the assay was immunoSEQ multiplex PCR. The sample has around 75,000 clones, 80% seen once; the top ten hold roughly 13%. The TCR was taken from a man between 50 and 59 years old with COVID-19, enrolled during active disease. This sequence joins TRBV27 and TRBJ2-5; the D gene is possibly TRBD2 (6 bases). Specimen: peripheral blood. DNA of the CDR3: TGTGCCAGCAGTTCACCCGACACCGGGGGAGGTGAGACCCAGTACTTC. This translates into CASSSPDTGGGETQYF.